This T cell receptor beta chain was observed in a study of CD8 T cells in Susac syndrome. V was pared by 3 bases and J by 1 base, with 15 bases between. Germline CDR1 DFQATT, CDR2 SNEGSKA (reference sequence). The CDR3 is 15 residues long. About this clonotype itself: Its antigen is currently unknown.

TCR beta sequencing was performed on blood CD8+ and CD4+ T cells. It was negative isolation that provided the CD8+ and CD4+ T cells, whereas TEMRA cells were enriched by FACS. With random hexamers, reverse transcription was performed on about 0.5 to 1 ug of RNA. TCR beta CDR3 was amplified by immunoSEQ multiplex PCR. This amplification extended across 54 Vbeta and 13 Jbeta segments. Each CDR3 protein is one row after TCRdb ran MiXCR on the immunoSEQ multiplex PCR reads. Of about 53,000 distinct CDR3 sequences in the sample, 85% to 95% are singletons; the top ten hold around 0.75%. General study points: In total CD8+ repertoires, over 15 Susac-specific public clones were found, and in CD8+ TEMRA repertoires, five were found.

Specimen: CD8+ T cells from PBMCs. The chain recombines TRBV20-1 with TRBJ1-1; D remains unclear. This TCR derives from a human donor with Susac syndrome. The DNA for the CDR3 is TGCAGTGCTAGGCCATTATTGATAGGGAACACTGAAGCTTTCTTT. Its protein product is CSARPLLIGNTEAFF.